Each of the 27 T cell receptor beta chains below was sequenced from the same sample in a study of Ad26.COV2.S vaccination and SARS-CoV-2 variants. Sequenced by immunoSEQ multiplex PCR; TCRdb stores in-frame clones only, minus some. The sample lists 350,000 to 450,000 clones, around 90% occurring once. This specimen consisted of peripheral blood, obtained after recovery from COVID-19. Receptors were obtained from a human donor who had recovered from COVID-19.

The chain combines TRBV11-2 with TRBJ2-7, with D perhaps matching TRBD2 (5 bases). The V end lost 3 bases, the J end lost 0 bases, and 15 bases lay between the germline ends. The CDR3 has 16 amino acids. Germline values: CDR1 SGHAT, CDR2 FQNNGV. The CDR3, as DNA: TGTGCCAGCAGCTTCTCGACGGACGGGGACTCCTACGAGCAGTACTTC. Residues: CASSFSTDGDSYEQYF.

This chain uses TRBV6-5 with TRBJ1-1; D gene uncertain. The germline gives CDR1 MNHEY, CDR2 SVGAGI. V lost 2 bases, J lost 3 bases, and 13 bases lay in between. CDR3 length equals 15 residues. The CDR3 is CASSYEGQKYTEAFF. The CDR3 nucleotides are TGTGCCAGCAGTTACGAAGGCCAGAAATACACTGAAGCTTTCTTT.

The gene calls are TRBV10-3 and TRBJ2-3; 14 bases map to TRBD2. This CDR3 is built from 16 residues. The J segment lost 5 bases and the V segment lost 6 bases, leaving 7 bases of the junction unmatched. Germline loops: CDR1 ENHRY, CDR2 SYGVKD. This CDR3 reads CAIRGTTSGGGDTQYF. Here the CDR3 DNA reads TGTGCCATCAGAGGGACGACTAGCGGGGGGGGAGATACGCAGTATTTT.

This clone was observed once. The chain links TRBV7-8 to TRBJ1-6; 7 bases line up with TRBD1. The junction had 5 bases not matched to a gene; V was cut back by 3 bases and J by 0 bases. The germline gives CDR1 SGHVS, CDR2 FQNEAQ. CDR3 length equals 17 residues. CDR3 region: CASSFGQVSSYNSPLHF. The CDR3 DNA reads as TGTGCCAGCAGCTTCGGACAGGTAAGCTCCTATAATTCACCCCTCCACTTT.

The V call is TRBV5-1, the J call TRBJ1-4; 8 nucleotides align to TRBD1. Germline V gene lookup returns CDR1 SGHRS and CDR2 YFSETQ. The length of the CDR3 is 15 residues. Losses at the gene ends were 4 bases for V and 7 bases for J; bases not matched to a gene: 9. In nucleotides, the CDR3 is TGCGCCAGCAGCCAGCAGGGGGCGCGGGGTGAAAAACTGTTTTTT. Its protein product is CASSQQGARGEKLFF.

The chain combines TRBV9 with TRBJ2-3; D not resolved. Trimming took off 3 bases at V and 2 bases at J, with 7 bases between the two ends. From germline, CDR1 is SGDLS and CDR2 YYNGEE. The CDR3 covers 13 residues. CDR3 residues: CASSGGATDTQYF. CDR3 DNA sequence: TGTGCCAGCAGCGGAGGTGCCACAGATACGCAGTATTTT. Using reference TRBV9 and TRBJ2-3 for the parts outside the CDR3, the full variable domain is DSGVTQTPKHLITATGQRVTLRCSPRSGDLSVYWYQQSLDQGLQFLIQYYNGEERAKGNILERFSAQQFPDLHSELNLSSLELGDSALYFCASSGGATDTQYFGPGTRLTVL.

The J gene is TRBJ2-1, the V gene TRBV7-3, with 8 bases identical to TRBD2. The CDR3 is 13 amino acids. Unmatched junction bases numbered 6, after V lost 5 bases and J lost 9 bases. Germline loops: CDR1 SGHTA, CDR2 FQGTGA. The CDR3 is CASSQAGVGEQFF. CDR3 coding DNA: TGTGCCAGCAGCCAAGCGGGGGTCGGTGAGCAGTTCTTC. Full variable domain (rest looked up from reference TRBV7-3 and TRBJ2-1): GAGVSQTPSNKVTEKGKYVELRCDPISGHTALYWYRQSLGQGPEFLIYFQGTGAADDSGLPNDRFFAVRPEGSVSTLKIQRTERGDSAVYLCASSQAGVGEQFFGPGTRLTVL.

This clone was counted once. The V call is TRBV7-8, the J call TRBJ2-6; D unresolved. The CDR3 runs 15 residues. V lost 1 base to trimming and J lost 0 bases, with 4 bases between them. Per germline, CDR1 SGHVS and CDR2 FQNEAQ. CDR3: CASSLDSSGANVLTF. CDR3 bases: TGTGCCAGCAGCTTAGACAGCTCTGGGGCCAACGTCCTGACTTTC.

The chain has TRBV5-5 and TRBJ1-6; TRBD1 is a possible D gene (5 bases). This CDR3 comprises 14 residues. The V gene's germline CDR1 is SGHKS and CDR2 YYEKEE (reference sequence). The V end was cut by 0 bases, the J end by 9 bases, with 10 bases between. The CDR3, as DNA: TGTGCCAGCAGCTTGGTGGACAAAAGTTCACCCCTCCACTTT. This translates into CASSLVDKSSPLHF.

The rearrangement links TRBV12-3 or TRBV12-4 to TRBJ1-2; no clear D gene. CDR3 length: 13 residues. V lost 4 bases and J lost 1, with 7 bases in between. The CDR3 sequence is CASSWTDNYGYTF. The CDR3 DNA follows: TGTGCCAGCAGTTGGACGGATAACTATGGCTACACCTTC.

The V and J genes are TRBV3-1 (or the pseudogene TRBV3-2) and TRBJ2-7, with a weak D call TRBD2 (6 bases). Trimming shortened V by 4 bases and J by 7 bases, and 11 bases separated the two germline ends. Germline loops: CDR1 LGHDT, CDR2 YNNKEL (reference sequence). The CDR3 spans 12 residues. CDR3 in amino acids: CASSLFGGEQYF. The DNA for the CDR3 is TGTGCCAGCAGCCTTTTCGGGGGAGAGCAGTACTTC.

The chain joins TRBV24-1 to TRBJ2-1, with a possible D match to TRBD1 (5 bases). V lost 6 bases and J 10 bases, leaving 9 bases between the germline ends. Germline values: CDR1 KGHDR, CDR2 SFDVKD. This CDR3 contains 11 residues. The DNA of the CDR3 is TGTGCCACCAGTTACAGGTCCGAGCAGTTCTTC. It specifies CATSYRSEQFF.

The V and J genes are TRBV4-1 and TRBJ2-7; TRBD1 matches at 8 bases. The CDR3 is 15 residues long. The germline CDR1 and CDR2 sequences are MGHRA and YSYEKL. The V and J ends lost 3 bases and 4 bases, in that order; junction bases with no gene match: 8. Here the CDR3 reads CASSHRTGNSYEQYF. CDR3 bases: TGCGCCAGCAGCCACCGGACAGGGAATTCTTACGAGCAGTACTTC.

V usage is TRBV5-6 and J usage is TRBJ1-5, with D unclear. The CDR3 spans 15 residues. CDR1 is SGHDT, CDR2 YYEEEE, per germline. V was pared by 6 bases and J by 5 bases, with 18 bases between. The CDR3, as DNA: TGTGCCAGCAACAGAAGGACCGCGCCTCATCAGCCCCAGCATTTT. Its protein is CASNRRTAPHQPQHF.

The chain employs TRBV6-5 and TRBJ2-7, with a tentative D call TRBD2 (6 bases). Per the germline V gene, CDR1 is MNHEY and CDR2 is SVGAGI. Trimming removed 6 bases at V and 0 bases at J, with 15 bases between. The CDR3 has 15 amino acids. CDR3 region: CASRGLSIRSYEQYF. The CDR3 DNA reads as TGTGCCAGCAGGGGACTCTCGATCCGCTCCTACGAGCAGTACTTC.

This clone occurred once. This rearrangement joins TRBV13 to TRBJ1-2; 7 bases agree with TRBD1. CDR1 is PRHDT and CDR2 is FYEKMQ in the germline V gene (reference sequence). The CDR3 runs 15 residues. After removal of 5 bases from V and 0 bases from J, the junction contained 6 bases not matched to a gene. The chain's CDR3 is CASSRGQRTNYGYTF. The DNA for the CDR3 is TGTGCCAGCAGCCGGGGACAGCGCACTAACTATGGCTACACCTTC.

The V and J genes are TRBV10-3 and TRBJ2-3; the match to TRBD1 covers 10 bases. This CDR3 is built from 20 residues. V was clipped by 1 base and J by 1 base; unmatched bases: 14. The V gene's germline CDR1 is ENHRY and CDR2 SYGVKD. CDR3 in amino acids: CAISEWDRGAVLGGTDTQYF. The CDR3 DNA sequence: TGTGCCATCAGTGAGTGGGACAGGGGCGCTGTACTAGGCGGCACAGATACGCAGTATTTT.

The chain employs TRBV11-2 and TRBJ2-1; possibly TRBD1 or TRBD2 for D (6 bases each). V lost 4 bases and J 9 bases, leaving 13 bases between the germline ends. Germline CDR1 reads SGHAT; CDR2 reads FQNNGV. The CDR3 loop spans 13 amino acids. CDR3 loop: CASSWGAGSEQFF. As DNA, the CDR3 is TGTGCCAGCAGCTGGGGGGCCGGTAGTGAGCAGTTCTTC.

V and J are TRBV3-1 (or the pseudogene TRBV3-2) and TRBJ2-7; no clear D gene. Germline V lookup: CDR1 LGHDT, CDR2 YNNKEL (reference sequence). The V and J ends lost 1 base and 3 bases respectively, with 7 bases between them. This CDR3 is built from 13 residues. Written as DNA, the CDR3 is TGTGCCAGCAGCCAAGCCCCTAACTACGAGCAGTACTTC. Translation gives CASSQAPNYEQYF.

This sequence joins TRBV7-6 and TRBJ2-1; 9 nucleotides align to TRBD1. CDR1 and CDR2 (germline): SGHVS, FNYEAQ. This CDR3 is 16 amino acids long. Trimming cost V 5 bases and J 7 bases; bases outside gene matches: 12. This CDR3 is CASSPTGTGRKNEQFF. CDR3 bases: TGTGCCAGCAGCCCGACCGGGACAGGGAGGAAAAATGAGCAGTTCTTC.

Remarks on this clone: This sample includes further DNA sequences coding for the same CDR3. The chain uses TRBV6-5 and TRBJ1-5; D possibly corresponds to TRBD1 (6 bases). The V end was cut by 6 bases, the J end by 7 bases, with 13 bases between. The CDR3 sequence is 13 residues long. The germline V gene encodes CDR1 MNHEY and CDR2 SVGAGI. CDR3 in amino acids: CASSSQGGQPQHF. CDR3 nucleotide sequence: TGTGCCAGCAGCTCTCAAGGGGGACAGCCCCAGCATTTT.

A remark on this clone: At the DNA level, this CDR3 is encoded by other sequences in the same sample as well. The J gene is TRBJ2-5, the V gene TRBV9; a weak D match, TRBD2 (6 bases). V was trimmed by 0 bases and J by 1 base, leaving 10 bases between them. The CDR3 has 15 residues. CDR1 is SGDLS, CDR2 YYNGEE, per germline. DNA of the CDR3: TGTGCCAGCAGCGTAGGTGGAGGGACCCAAGAGACCCAGTACTTC. It is translated as CASSVGGGTQETQYF. The full variable domain, its missing parts supplied by reference TRBV9 and TRBJ2-5, is DSGVTQTPKHLITATGQRVTLRCSPRSGDLSVYWYQQSLDQGLQFLIQYYNGEERAKGNILERFSAQQFPDLHSELNLSSLELGDSALYFCASSVGGGTQETQYFGPGTRLLVL.

This clone was observed once. V usage is TRBV28 and J usage is TRBJ2-7, with 8 nucleotides matching TRBD1. Per the germline V gene, CDR1 is MDHEN and CDR2 is SYDVKM. V shed 3 bases, J shed 2 bases, and the junction held 3 bases outside the gene matches. This CDR3 spans 14 amino acids. The CDR3 region has the DNA TGTGCCAGCAGTTTCGGGACAGGCGCCTACGAGCAGTACTTC. Its translation is CASSFGTGAYEQYF.

V and J are TRBV7-2 and TRBJ1-4; 8 nucleotides line up with TRBD1. Looked up from germline, CDR1 is SGHTA and CDR2 is FQGNSA. The J segment lost 10 bases and the V segment lost 5 bases, leaving 15 bases of the junction unmatched. CDR3 size: 16 residues. In DNA form, the CDR3 reads TGTGCCAGCAGCCCTCCTGACGACAGGGGAAGGGGAAAACTGTTTTTT. Protein sequence: CASSPPDDRGRGKLFF.

CDR3 in amino acids: CASHSGTGYGYTF. The DNA for the CDR3 is TGTGCTAGTCACTCCGGGACAGGGTACGGCTACACCTTC. The gene calls are TRBV25-1 and TRBJ1-2, with 9 nucleotides matching TRBD1. Germline V gene sequence: CDR1 MGHDK, CDR2 SYGVNS. The CDR3 totals 13 residues.

The V call is TRBV2, the J call TRBJ1-1; D is unclear. V lost 7 bases to trimming and J lost 7 bases, with 7 bases between them. The germline CDR1 and CDR2 sequences are SNHLY and FYNNEI. CDR3 length: 10 residues. The chain's CDR3 is CASISGEAFF. CDR3 bases: TGTGCCAGCATTTCAGGTGAAGCTTTCTTT.

The chain recombines TRBV18 with TRBJ1-2; D uncertain. V lost 4 bases and J lost 2, with 8 bases in between. The CDR3 loop spans 13 amino acids. Per germline, CDR1 KGHSH and CDR2 LQKENI. This CDR3 reads CASSLDGNYGYTF. CDR3 nucleotide sequence: TGTGCCAGCTCACTGGACGGGAACTATGGCTACACCTTC. The whole variable domain, remainder taken from reference TRBV18 and TRBJ1-2, is NAGVMQNPRHLVRRRGQEARLRCSPMKGHSHVYWYRQLPEEGLKFMVYLQKENIIDESGMPKERFSAEFPKEGPSILRIQQVVRGDSAAYFCASSLDGNYGYTFGSGTRLTVV.